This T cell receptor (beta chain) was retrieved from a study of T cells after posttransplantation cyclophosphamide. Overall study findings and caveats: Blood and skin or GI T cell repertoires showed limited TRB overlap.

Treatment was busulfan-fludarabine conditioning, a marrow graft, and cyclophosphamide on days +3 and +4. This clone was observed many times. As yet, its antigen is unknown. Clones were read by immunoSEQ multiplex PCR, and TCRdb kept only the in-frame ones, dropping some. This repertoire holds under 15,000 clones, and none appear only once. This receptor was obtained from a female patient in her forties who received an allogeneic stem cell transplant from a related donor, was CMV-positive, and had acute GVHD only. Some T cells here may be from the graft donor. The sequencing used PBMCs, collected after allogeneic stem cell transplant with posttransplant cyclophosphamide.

The CDR3 DNA is TGTGCCAGCTCACCCCCGCGGGCAGGGGCCACCGGGGAGCTGTTTTTT. Amino acid sequence: CASSPPRAGATGELFF. The rearrangement links TRBV18 to TRBJ2-2, with a tentative D call TRBD1 (6 bases). Trimming stripped 3 bases from V and 4 bases from J, with 15 bases between. The CDR3 is 16 residues long. CDR1 and CDR2 from the germline V gene are KGHSH and LQKENI. Together with reference TRBV18 and TRBJ2-2, the CDR3 gives the full variable domain: NAGVMQNPRHLVRRRGQEARLRCSPMKGHSHVYWYRQLPEEGLKFMVYLQKENIIDESGMPKERFSAEFPKEGPSILRIQQVVRGDSAAYFCASSPPRAGATGELFFGEGSRLTVL.